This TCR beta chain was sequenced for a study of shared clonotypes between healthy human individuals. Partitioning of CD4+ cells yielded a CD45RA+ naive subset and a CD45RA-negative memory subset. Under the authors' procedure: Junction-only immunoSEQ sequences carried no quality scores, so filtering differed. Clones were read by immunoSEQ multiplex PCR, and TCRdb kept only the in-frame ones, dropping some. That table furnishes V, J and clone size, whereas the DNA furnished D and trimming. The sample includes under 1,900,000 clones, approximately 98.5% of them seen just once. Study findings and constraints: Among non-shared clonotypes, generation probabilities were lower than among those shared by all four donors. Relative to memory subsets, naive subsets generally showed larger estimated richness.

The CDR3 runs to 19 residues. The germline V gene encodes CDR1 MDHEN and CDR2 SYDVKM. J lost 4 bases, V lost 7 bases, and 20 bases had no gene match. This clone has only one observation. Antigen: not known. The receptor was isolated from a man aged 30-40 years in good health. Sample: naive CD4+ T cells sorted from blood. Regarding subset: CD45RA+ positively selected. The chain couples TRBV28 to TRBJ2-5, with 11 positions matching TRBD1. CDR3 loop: CASTSGPFGQGAGGETQYF. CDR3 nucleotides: TGTGCCAGCACCTCCGGTCCTTTTGGACAGGGGGCCGGAGGAGAGACCCAGTACTTC.